A single sample is the source of the 19 T cell receptor beta chains below, sequenced in a study of spatial heterogeneity in lung cancer. Noted time point: sample taken at primary tumor resection. TCRdb re-analysed the 5' RACE reads in MiXCR, keeping a single row per CDR3 protein. The top ten hold 25% of the sample, which has about 13,000 distinct CDR3 sequences, roughly 5.5% seen once. Study conclusions and caveats: Mutation tallies in tumors tracked expanded intratumoral alpha and beta TCR counts.

The antigens these receptors bind are not known. The source material was lung tumor tissue, sampled at surgery. The receptor source for this set is a male donor with early-stage non-small cell lung cancer.

This clonotype was counted many times. Since it is a stray read in a library aimed at alpha chains, this beta chain has a size that is not meaningful. This rearrangement joins TRBV12-3 or TRBV12-4 to TRBJ2-1; D may correspond to TRBD1 or TRBD2 (5 bases each). This CDR3 spans 12 amino acids. V shed 3 bases and J shed 15 bases, with 15 bases lying between them. CDR3 protein: CASSFRVGDGFF. The CDR3 DNA is TGTGCCAGCAGTTTTAGGGTCGGGGACGGGTTCTTC.

At least ten counts were recorded for this clonotype. This beta chain is a stray sequence in a library constructed for alpha chains; its clone size is not meaningful. The rearrangement links TRBV5-4 to TRBJ2-1; 10 bases agree with TRBD1. Germline-derived CDR1 and CDR2 are SGHNT and YYREEE (reference sequence). V was pared by 4 bases and J by 8 bases, with 3 bases of the junction left unmatched. The CDR3 loop spans 13 amino acids. The CDR3 nucleotides are TGTGCCAGCAGCCGGGACAGGGGCCATGAGCAGTTCTTC. It yields the protein CASSRDRGHEQFF.

In its sample, this clonotype was seen many times. This beta chain is an off-target read within a library intended for alpha chains, so its frequency means little. The CDR3 region is CASTYRSRDEQYF. CDR3 nucleotides: TGTGCCAGCACCTACCGGTCCCGGGACGAGCAGTACTTC. The V call is TRBV2, the J call TRBJ2-7; D gene ambiguous. V dropped 7 bases and J dropped 5 bases, with 15 bases sitting between them. From germline, CDR1 is SNHLY and CDR2 FYNNEI. The CDR3 has 13 amino acids.

This clonotype has ten or more counts. A library prepared for alpha chains yielded this beta chain as an off-target read; its size is of little meaning. The chain recombines TRBV10-1 with TRBJ2-7; either TRBD1 or TRBD2 may fit D (5 bases each). The CDR3 has 15 residues. Trimming pared 0 bases from V and 5 bases from J, leaving 14 bases between. The V gene's germline CDR1 is WNHNN and CDR2 SYGVQD (reference sequence). The CDR3 region is CASSESGVRLDEQYF. The CDR3 region has the DNA TGCGCCAGCAGTGAGTCGGGGGTACGGTTAGACGAGCAGTACTTC.

The table lists this clonotype with many counts. Within a library made for alpha chains, this beta chain is off target, and its count is uninformative. The chain recombines TRBV7-9 with TRBJ1-1; D not resolved. V lost 7 bases, J lost 3 bases, and 18 bases lay in between. The CDR3 totals 15 residues. The V gene's germline CDR1 is SEHNR and CDR2 FQNEAQ (reference sequence). The CDR3 DNA reads as TGTGCCAGCACCGGGGTTACCACAATGGACACTGAAGCTTTCTTT. It is translated as CASTGVTTMDTEAFF.

This clonotype came up many times. A library prepared for alpha chains yielded this beta chain as an off-target read; its size is of little meaning. The chain recombines TRBV29-1 with TRBJ2-2; 10 bases are shared with TRBD2. The CDR3 is 15 amino acids. CDR1 is SQVTM, CDR2 ANQGSEA, per germline. Trimming cost V 7 bases and J 4 bases; bases outside gene matches: 9. The CDR3 DNA follows: TGCAGCGCCTTGATAGCGGGGGGAAGCACCGGGGAGCTGTTTTTT. Protein product: CSALIAGGSTGELFF.

This clonotype was detected only a few times. The library was prepared for alpha chains; this beta chain is a stray read, so its frequency means little. The chain combines TRBV6-2 or TRBV6-3 with TRBJ1-1, with a possible D match to TRBD1 (5 bases). The CDR3 runs 14 residues. Trimming cost V 0 bases and J 5 bases, with 10 bases left between them. Looked up from germline, CDR1 is MNHEY and CDR2 is SVGEGT. CDR3: CASSYSMGRTEAFF. In nucleotides, the CDR3 is TGTGCCAGCAGTTACTCGATGGGGCGGACTGAAGCTTTCTTT.

This clonotype rates as large. This beta chain is a stray sequence in a library constructed for alpha chains; its clone size is not meaningful. CDR3 coding DNA: TGTGCCAGCAAACCAGCACCTAGCTCCTACGAGCAGTACTTC. As protein: CASKPAPSSYEQYF. V gene TRBV7-2 combines with J gene TRBJ2-7, with unresolved D. V lost 7 bases and J 0 bases, leaving 13 bases between the germline ends. Germline assignment: CDR1 SGHTA and CDR2 FQGNSA. This CDR3 contains 14 residues.

Points on this clonotype: Because this beta chain is a stray read in a library intended to capture alpha chains, its abundance should not be given much weight. The chain carries TRBV15 and TRBJ2-7; D gene uncertain. Germline V gene data show CDR1 as LNHNV and CDR2 as YYDKDF (reference sequence). Trimming took 3 bases from V and 0 from J, leaving 9 bases between them. This CDR3 is 14 amino acids long. CDR3 protein: CATSSDPNSYEQYF. The CDR3 nucleotides are TGTGCCACCAGCAGCGACCCCAACTCCTACGAGCAGTACTTC.

The sample holds many counts of this clonotype. For a library built for alpha chains, this beta chain is a stray read; little rests on its size. This rearrangement joins TRBV14 to TRBJ2-2; perhaps TRBD2 as D (5 bases). The germline V gene has CDR1 SGHDN and CDR2 FVKESK. This CDR3 comprises 13 residues. Trimming cost V 4 bases and J 5 bases, with 8 bases left between them. CDR3 region: CASSRGLTGELFF. Written as DNA, the CDR3 is TGTGCCAGCAGCCGCGGACTTACCGGGGAGCTGTTTTTT.

This clonotype has a count of ten or more. As an off-target read in a library built for alpha chains, this beta chain has a frequency of little significance. This sequence joins TRBV20-1 and TRBJ2-7; no clear D gene. Germline values: CDR1 DFQATT, CDR2 SNEGSKA (reference sequence). The CDR3 is 13 amino acids. With 2 bases removed from V and 5 bases from J, the gap between germline ends came to 13 bases. This CDR3 is CSARNPSGNEQYF. In DNA, the CDR3 is TGCAGTGCTAGAAACCCCTCAGGCAACGAGCAGTACTTC.

On this clonotype: A library prepared for alpha chains yielded this beta chain as an off-target read; its size is of little meaning. This rearrangement joins TRBV20-1 to TRBJ1-2, with D perhaps TRBD1 (6 bases). With 5 bases removed from V and 4 bases from J, the gap between germline ends came to 17 bases. Germline V gene data show CDR1 as DFQATT and CDR2 as SNEGSKA (reference sequence). CDR3 length: 14 amino acids. For the CDR3, the DNA is TGCAGTGCTCTCATCTACAGGGCTATCTATGGCTACACCTTC. Protein: CSALIYRAIYGYTF.

This clonotype occurred many times. Since it is a stray read in a library aimed at alpha chains, this beta chain has a size that is not meaningful. V is TRBV20-1 and J is TRBJ2-7, with 13 nucleotides matching TRBD2. This CDR3 spans 16 amino acids. CDR1 is DFQATT, CDR2 SNEGSKA, per germline (reference sequence). V was clipped by 0 bases and J by 5 bases; unmatched bases: 7. The CDR3 protein is CSARDRGLAGEDEQYF. CDR3 in DNA: TGCAGTGCTAGAGACCGAGGACTAGCGGGGGAAGACGAGCAGTACTTC.

In this sample, this clonotype turned up many times. As an off-target read in a library built for alpha chains, this beta chain has a frequency of little significance. The chain combines TRBV6-5 with TRBJ2-1, with D maybe TRBD2 (8 bases). The V end was cut by 4 bases, the J end by 12 bases, with 22 bases between. Germline lookup yields CDR1 MNHEY and CDR2 SVGAGI. The CDR3 loop spans 15 amino acids. The CDR3 loop is CASSSPREGAGRQFF. In DNA form, the CDR3 reads TGTGCCAGCAGTTCCCCCCGGGAGGGGGCAGGACGGCAGTTCTTC.

The sample holds many counts of this clonotype. Being off target in a library aimed at alpha chains, this beta chain has a size of little meaning. J is TRBJ1-2 and V is TRBV24-1; D is unresolved. This CDR3 contains 14 residues. Germline lookup yields CDR1 KGHDR and CDR2 SFDVKD. The V end lost 5 bases, the J end lost 0 bases, and 9 bases lay between the germline ends. The CDR3 DNA is TGTGCCACCAGTGGGAGGGAAGCTAACTATGGCTACACCTTC. Protein sequence: CATSGREANYGYTF.

In its sample, this clonotype was seen many times. This beta chain appears as a stray read in a library generated for alpha chains; its size is not informative. The V call is TRBV7-9, the J call TRBJ2-7; TRBD2 might be the D (6 bases). The CDR3 extends over 15 amino acids. V was clipped by 8 bases and J by 7 bases, with 24 bases between them. The V gene's germline CDR1 is SEHNR and CDR2 FQNEAQ (reference sequence). The CDR3 loop reads CASRRQPTPAGEQYF. The DNA of the CDR3 is TGTGCCAGCCGTCGACAACCCACCCCCGCGGGGGAGCAGTACTTC.

This clonotype was detected ten times or more. Because this beta chain is a stray read in a library intended to capture alpha chains, its abundance should not be given much weight. The gene calls are TRBV13 and TRBJ1-4; maybe TRBD1 (5 bases). V lost 5 bases, J lost 6 bases, and 13 bases lay in between. The CDR3 runs to 14 residues. Germline assignment: CDR1 PRHDT and CDR2 FYEKMQ (reference sequence). This chain's CDR3 is CASSRGGLDEKLFF. CDR3 sequence (DNA): TGTGCCAGCAGCCGTGGGGGGTTGGATGAAAAACTGTTTTTT.

This clonotype was observed once. This beta chain is off target for a library built for alpha chains, so its abundance means little. The chain joins TRBV4-3 to TRBJ1-6, with D tentatively TRBD1 (5 bases). Trimming pared 0 bases from V and 7 bases from J, leaving 13 bases between. The length of the CDR3 is 16 residues. CDR1 and CDR2 (germline): LGHNA, YSLEER. The CDR3 nucleotides are TGCGCCAGCAGCCAAGACTGGGGGGGGAGGAATTCACCCCTCCACTTT. This gives the protein CASSQDWGGRNSPLHF.

This clonotype was seen ten or more times. This beta chain turned up in a library designed for alpha chains; as an off-target read, its abundance says little. This sequence joins TRBV6-5 and TRBJ1-3, with D unclear. The CDR3 has 15 amino acids. Between the trimmed V and J ends, which lost 6 bases and 0 bases, there was a span of 12 bases. Germline-derived CDR1 and CDR2 are MNHEY and SVGAGI. This CDR3 is CASRKKPRSGNTIYF. The CDR3, as DNA: TGTGCCAGCAGAAAGAAACCTCGCTCTGGAAACACCATATATTTT.